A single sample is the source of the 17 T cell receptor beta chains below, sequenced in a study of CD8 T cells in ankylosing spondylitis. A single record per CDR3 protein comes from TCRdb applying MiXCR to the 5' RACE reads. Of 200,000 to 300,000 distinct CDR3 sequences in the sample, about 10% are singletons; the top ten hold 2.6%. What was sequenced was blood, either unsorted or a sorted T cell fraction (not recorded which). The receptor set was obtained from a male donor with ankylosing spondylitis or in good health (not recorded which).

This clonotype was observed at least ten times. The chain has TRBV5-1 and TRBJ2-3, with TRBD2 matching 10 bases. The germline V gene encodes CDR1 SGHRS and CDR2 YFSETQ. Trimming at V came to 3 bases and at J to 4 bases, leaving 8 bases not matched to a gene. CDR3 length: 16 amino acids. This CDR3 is CASSSRASGSPDTQYF. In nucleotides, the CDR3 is TGCGCCAGCAGCTCTAGGGCTAGCGGGAGTCCAGATACGCAGTATTTT.

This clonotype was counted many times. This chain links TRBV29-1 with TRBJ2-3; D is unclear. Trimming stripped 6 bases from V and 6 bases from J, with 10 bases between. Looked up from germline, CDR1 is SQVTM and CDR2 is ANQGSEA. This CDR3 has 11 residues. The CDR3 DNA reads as TGCAGCGTCGCCCTTCAGGATACGCAGTATTTT. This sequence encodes CSVALQDTQYF.

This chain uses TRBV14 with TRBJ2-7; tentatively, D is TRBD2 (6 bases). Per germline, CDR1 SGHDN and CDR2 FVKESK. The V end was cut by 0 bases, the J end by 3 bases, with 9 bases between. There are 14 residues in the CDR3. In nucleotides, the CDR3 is TGTGCCAGCAGCCAAGATCCGGGGGACTACGAGCAGTACTTC. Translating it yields CASSQDPGDYEQYF.

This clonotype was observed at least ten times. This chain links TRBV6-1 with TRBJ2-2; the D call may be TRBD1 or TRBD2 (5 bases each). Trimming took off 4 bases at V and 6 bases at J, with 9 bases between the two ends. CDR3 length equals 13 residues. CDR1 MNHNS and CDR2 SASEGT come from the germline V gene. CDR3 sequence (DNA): TGTGCCAGCAGTGGGGGGTCGTCCGGGGAGCTGTTTTTT. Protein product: CASSGGSSGELFF.

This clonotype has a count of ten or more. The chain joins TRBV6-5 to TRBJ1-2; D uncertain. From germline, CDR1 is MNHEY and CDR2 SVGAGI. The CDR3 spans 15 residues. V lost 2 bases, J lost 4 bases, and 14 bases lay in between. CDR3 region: CASSYAGDSSYGYTF. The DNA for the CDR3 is TGTGCCAGCAGTTACGCAGGAGATAGTAGCTATGGCTACACCTTC.

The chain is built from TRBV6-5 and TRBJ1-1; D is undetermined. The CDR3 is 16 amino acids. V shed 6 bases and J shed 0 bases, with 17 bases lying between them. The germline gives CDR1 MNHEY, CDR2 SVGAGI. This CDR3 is CASSLRMTRMNTEAFF. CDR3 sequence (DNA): TGTGCCAGCAGCTTACGGATGACACGGATGAACACTGAAGCTTTCTTT.

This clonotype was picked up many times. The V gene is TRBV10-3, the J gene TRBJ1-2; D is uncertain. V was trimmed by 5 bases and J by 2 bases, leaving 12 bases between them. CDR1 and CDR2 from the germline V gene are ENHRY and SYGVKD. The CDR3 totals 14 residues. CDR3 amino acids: CAISNGGLNYGYTF. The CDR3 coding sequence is TGTGCCATCAGTAACGGCGGCCTAAACTATGGCTACACCTTC.

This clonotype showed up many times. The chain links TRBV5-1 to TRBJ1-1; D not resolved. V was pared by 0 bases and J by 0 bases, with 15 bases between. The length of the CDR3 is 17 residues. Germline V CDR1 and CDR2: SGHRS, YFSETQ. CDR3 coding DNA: TGCGCCAGCAGCTTGGAGGCTTATGGGCCCATGAACACTGAAGCTTTCTTT. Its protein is CASSLEAYGPMNTEAFF.

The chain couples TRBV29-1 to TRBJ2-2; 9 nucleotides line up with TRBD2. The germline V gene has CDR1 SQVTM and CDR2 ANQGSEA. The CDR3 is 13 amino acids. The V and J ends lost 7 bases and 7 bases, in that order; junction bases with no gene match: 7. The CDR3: CSAAGGPDGELFF. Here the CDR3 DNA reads TGCAGCGCCGCGGGGGGGCCGGACGGGGAGCTGTTTTTT.

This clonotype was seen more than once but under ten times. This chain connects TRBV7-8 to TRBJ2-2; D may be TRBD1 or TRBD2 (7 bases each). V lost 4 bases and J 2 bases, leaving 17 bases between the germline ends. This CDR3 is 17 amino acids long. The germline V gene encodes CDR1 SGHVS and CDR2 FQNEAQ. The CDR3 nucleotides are TGTGCCAGCAGCTCTAGGGAGGGACAGATAAACACCGGGGAGCTGTTTTTT. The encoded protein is CASSSREGQINTGELFF.

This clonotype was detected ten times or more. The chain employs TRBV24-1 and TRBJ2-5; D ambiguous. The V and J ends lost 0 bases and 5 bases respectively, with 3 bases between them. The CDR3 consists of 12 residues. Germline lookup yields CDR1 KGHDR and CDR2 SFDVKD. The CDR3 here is CATSDLTETQYF. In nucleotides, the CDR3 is TGTGCCACCAGTGATTTGACGGAGACCCAGTACTTC.

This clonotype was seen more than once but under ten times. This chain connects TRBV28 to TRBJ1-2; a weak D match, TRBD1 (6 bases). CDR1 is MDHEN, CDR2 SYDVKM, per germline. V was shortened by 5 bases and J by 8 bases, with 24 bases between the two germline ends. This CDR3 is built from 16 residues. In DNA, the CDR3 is TGTGCCAGCAGTCCTTTAAGGGCGGGGGGCGCGAGCGGCTACACCTTC. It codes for CASSPLRAGGASGYTF.

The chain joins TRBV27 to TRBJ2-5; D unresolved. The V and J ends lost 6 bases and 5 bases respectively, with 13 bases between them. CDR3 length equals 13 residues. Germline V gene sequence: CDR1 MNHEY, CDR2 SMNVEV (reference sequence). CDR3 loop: CASRQRVLETQYF. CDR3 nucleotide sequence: TGTGCCAGCAGACAGCGAGTTTTGGAGACCCAGTACTTC.

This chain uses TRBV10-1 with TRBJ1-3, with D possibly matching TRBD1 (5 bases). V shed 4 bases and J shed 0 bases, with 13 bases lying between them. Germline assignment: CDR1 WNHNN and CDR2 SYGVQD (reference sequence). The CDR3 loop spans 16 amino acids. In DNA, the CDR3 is TGCGCCAGCAGTGGGGGCTTCCTAGACTCTGGAAACACCATATATTTT. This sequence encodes CASSGGFLDSGNTIYF.

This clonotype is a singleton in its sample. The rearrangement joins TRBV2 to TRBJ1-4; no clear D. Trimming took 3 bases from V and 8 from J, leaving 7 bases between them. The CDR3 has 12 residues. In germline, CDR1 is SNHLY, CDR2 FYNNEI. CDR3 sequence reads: CASSDVAEKLFF. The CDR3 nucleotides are TGTGCCAGCAGTGACGTCGCAGAAAAACTGTTTTTT.

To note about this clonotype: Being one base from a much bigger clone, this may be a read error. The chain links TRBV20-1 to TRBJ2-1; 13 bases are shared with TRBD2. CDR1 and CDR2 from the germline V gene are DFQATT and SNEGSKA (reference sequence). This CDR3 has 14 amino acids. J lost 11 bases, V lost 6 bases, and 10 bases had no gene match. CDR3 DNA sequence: TGCAGTGCCCAGGGACTAGCGGGAATGTATCAGCAGTTCTTC. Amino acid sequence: CSAQGLAGMYQQFF.

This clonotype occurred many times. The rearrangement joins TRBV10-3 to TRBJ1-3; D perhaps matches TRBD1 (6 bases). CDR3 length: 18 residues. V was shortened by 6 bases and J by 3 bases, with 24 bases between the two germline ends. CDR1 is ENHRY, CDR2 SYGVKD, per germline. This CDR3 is CAIRRPQGQGRSGNTIYF. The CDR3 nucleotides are TGTGCCATCAGGCGGCCGCAGGGACAAGGACGAAGTGGAAACACCATATATTTT.